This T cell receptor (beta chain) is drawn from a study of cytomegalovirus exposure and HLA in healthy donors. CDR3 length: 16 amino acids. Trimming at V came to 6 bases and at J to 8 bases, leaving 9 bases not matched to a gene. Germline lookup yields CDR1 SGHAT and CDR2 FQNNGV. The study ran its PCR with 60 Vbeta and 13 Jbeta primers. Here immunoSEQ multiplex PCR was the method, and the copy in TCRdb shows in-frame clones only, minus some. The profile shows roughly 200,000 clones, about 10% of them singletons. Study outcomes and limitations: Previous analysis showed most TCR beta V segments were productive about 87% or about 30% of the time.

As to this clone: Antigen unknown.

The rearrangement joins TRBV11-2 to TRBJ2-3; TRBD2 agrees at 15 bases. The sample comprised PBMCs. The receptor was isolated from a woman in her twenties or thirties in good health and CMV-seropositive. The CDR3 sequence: CASSYGLAGGVVTQYF. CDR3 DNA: TGTGCCAGCAGTTATGGACTAGCGGGAGGGGTGGTTACGCAGTATTTT.